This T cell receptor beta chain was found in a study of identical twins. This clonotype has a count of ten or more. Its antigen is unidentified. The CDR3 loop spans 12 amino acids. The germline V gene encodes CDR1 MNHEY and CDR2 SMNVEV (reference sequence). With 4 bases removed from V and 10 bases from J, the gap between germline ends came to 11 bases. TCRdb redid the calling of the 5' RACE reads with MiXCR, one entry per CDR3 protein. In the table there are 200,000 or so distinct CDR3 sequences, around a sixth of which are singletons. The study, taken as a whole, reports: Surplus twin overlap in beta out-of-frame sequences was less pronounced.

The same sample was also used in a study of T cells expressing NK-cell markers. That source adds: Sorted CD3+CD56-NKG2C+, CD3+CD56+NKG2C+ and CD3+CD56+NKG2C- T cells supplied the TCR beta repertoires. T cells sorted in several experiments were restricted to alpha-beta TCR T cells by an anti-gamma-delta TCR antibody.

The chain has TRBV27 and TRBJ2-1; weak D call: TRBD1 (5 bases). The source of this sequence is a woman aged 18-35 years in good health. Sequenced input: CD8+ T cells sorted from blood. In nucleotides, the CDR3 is TGTGCCAGCAGTTCACAGGTTAAGGAGCAGTTCTTC. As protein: CASSSQVKEQFF.